A single sample gave rise to the 9 T cell receptor beta chains below, sequenced in a study of T cell responses to AZD1222 COVID-19 vaccine. Profiling relied on immunoSEQ multiplex PCR, and the TCRdb table lists in-frame clones only, not all of them. The data contain over 150,000 clones, 85% to 90% of them singletons. The specimen was peripheral blood, collected on day 0 of AZD1222 vaccination. The receptors shown here come from an adult in good health.

The chain carries TRBV27 and TRBJ2-2; D remains unclear. The CDR3 runs 14 residues. The ends were cut back, 5 bases at V and 6 bases at J, with 13 bases in the middle. Per the germline V gene, CDR1 is MNHEY and CDR2 is SMNVEV (reference sequence). The CDR3 bases are TGTGCCAGCAGTCCTGCCTTAGTGCCCGGGGAGCTGTTTTTT. Translation gives CASSPALVPGELFF.

The chain carries TRBV27 and TRBJ2-7, with D unresolved. Germline-derived CDR1 and CDR2 are MNHEY and SMNVEV (reference sequence). Trimming took 5 bases from V and 6 from J, leaving 11 bases between them. CDR3 length: 12 amino acids. The CDR3 region has the DNA TGTGCCAGCAGTGTTGTTGGGTCCGAGCAGTACTTC. Translation gives CASSVVGSEQYF.

V gene TRBV27 combines with J gene TRBJ2-3; the match to TRBD2 covers 9 bases. The CDR3 contains 16 residues. Unmatched junction bases numbered 8, after V lost 5 bases and J lost 2 bases. Germline-derived CDR1 and CDR2 are MNHEY and SMNVEV (reference sequence). The CDR3 DNA is TGTGCCAGCAGTACTTCTAGCGGGGAGATCACAGATACGCAGTATTTT. It codes for CASSTSSGEITDTQYF.

This sequence joins TRBV19 and TRBJ2-7, with D unresolved. V lost 5 bases, J lost 3 bases, and 17 bases lay in between. Germline CDR1 reads LNHDA; CDR2 reads SQIVND (reference sequence). The CDR3 covers 15 residues. The chain's CDR3 is CASSQAPNQRYEQYF. The CDR3 DNA reads as TGTGCCAGTAGTCAGGCCCCGAACCAGCGCTACGAGCAGTACTTC.

The count of this clone is one. The chain uses TRBV15 and TRBJ2-3; D perhaps matches TRBD2 (7 bases). This CDR3 is 13 amino acids long. In germline, CDR1 is LNHNV, CDR2 YYDKDF (reference sequence). V lost 3 bases and J 4 bases, leaving 8 bases between the germline ends. The CDR3 DNA sequence: TGTGCCACCAGCAGGGGGGGGCCAGATACGCAGTATTTT. This encodes CATSRGGPDTQYF.

As DNA, the CDR3 is TGTGCCAGCAGCCCGGGACAGGTGGCCGGGGAGCTGTTTTTT. This codes for CASSPGQVAGELFF. This rearrangement joins TRBV2 to TRBJ2-2; the match to TRBD1 covers 8 bases. This CDR3 region has 14 residues. V shed 6 bases and J 6 bases; nucleotides not matched to a gene: 6. Germline V gene data show CDR1 as SNHLY and CDR2 as FYNNEI.

This chain's CDR3 is CASSYGQGTETQYF. CDR3 bases: TGCGCCAGCAGCTACGGACAGGGTACGGAGACCCAGTACTTC. The chain recombines TRBV5-1 with TRBJ2-5; 8 bases are a match to TRBD1. Per germline, CDR1 SGHRS and CDR2 YFSETQ. The CDR3 contains 14 residues. V lost 3 bases to trimming and J lost 5 bases; unmatched junction nucleotides: 6.

V usage is TRBV19 and J usage is TRBJ2-5; TRBD2 matches at 13 bases. With V trimmed by 4 bases and J by 1 base, 3 bases remained unmatched. Looked up from germline, CDR1 is LNHDA and CDR2 is SQIVND (reference sequence). CDR3 length: 16 amino acids. The DNA for the CDR3 is TGTGCCAGTAGTACAACTAGCGGGGGGGTCCAAGAGACCCAGTACTTC. Residues: CASSTTSGGVQETQYF.

This clone was observed a single time. The CDR3 DNA sequence: TGCGCCAGCAGCCAAGGGGGGGCGGTGGGCTACACCTTC. Its protein is CASSQGGAVGYTF. This chain joins TRBV4-1 and TRBJ1-2, with D perhaps TRBD1 (6 bases). CDR1 MGHRA and CDR2 YSYEKL come from the germline V gene. The V gene lost 1 base and the J gene lost 8 bases, with 11 bases spanning the gap. There are 13 residues in the CDR3.